One sample yielded the 22 T cell receptor beta chains listed below, sequenced in a study of Ad26.COV2.S vaccination and SARS-CoV-2 variants. The repertoire was sequenced with immunoSEQ multiplex PCR; TCRdb's copy has only in-frame clones and lacks some. The sample has a few hundred thousand clones, 80% to 90% seen once. Sample treatment: over 15 received Ad26.COV2.S at low or high dose, single or two shots; about 5 received placebo; per-sample allocation not given. Specimens were obtained on day 63 following the first vaccine or placebo injection. The sample here was peripheral blood, taken in a trial of Ad26.COV2.S vaccine versus placebo. Receptor source: a person aged 18 to 65 who received the Ad26.COV2.S COVID-19 vaccine or a placebo.

V gene TRBV11-2 combines with J gene TRBJ2-7; D gene uncertain. Trimming took 3 bases from V and 7 from J, leaving 13 bases between them. Germline V lookup: CDR1 SGHAT, CDR2 FQNNGV. The CDR3 totals 13 residues. The CDR3 is CASSFSGSQEQYF. For the CDR3, the DNA is TGTGCCAGCAGCTTTTCGGGTTCCCAGGAGCAGTACTTC.

This clone showed up just once. The chain recombines TRBV30 with TRBJ2-1, with 7 bases identical to TRBD2. The CDR3 length is 12 residues. CDR1 and CDR2 (germline): GTSNPN, SVGIG (reference sequence). The V gene end was trimmed by 2 bases and the J gene end by 9 bases; junction bases not matched to a gene: 4. Written as DNA, the CDR3 is TGTGCCTGGAGTCCCAGGGAGGGTGAGCAGTTCTTC. It specifies CAWSPREGEQFF.

The gene calls are TRBV5-8 and TRBJ1-5, with D possibly TRBD1 on 5 matching bases. Germline-derived CDR1 and CDR2 are SGHTS and YDEGEE. CDR3 length equals 12 residues. V was shortened by 4 bases and J by 5 bases, with 7 bases between the two germline ends. CDR3 amino acids: CASSPRDQPQHF. CDR3 nucleotide sequence: TGTGCCAGCAGCCCCAGGGATCAGCCCCAGCATTTT.

The chain links TRBV2 to TRBJ1-1; TRBD1 matches at 10 bases. Trimming took 5 bases from V and 1 from J; bases not matched to a gene: 4. CDR3 length equals 15 residues. CDR1 is SNHLY and CDR2 is FYNNEI in the germline V gene. CDR3 protein: CASSLWTGGNTEAFF. DNA of the CDR3: TGTGCCAGCAGTCTATGGACAGGGGGGAACACTGAAGCTTTCTTT.

As to this clone: An end of the junction differs from the germline gene, which may be a read error. The V and J genes are TRBV11-2 and TRBJ2-7, with D perhaps matching TRBD1 (6 bases). Germline-derived CDR1 and CDR2 are SGHAT and FQNNGV. The CDR3 covers 13 residues. The CDR3 spells CASSLGVLGNRGF. CDR3 DNA: TGTGCCAGCAGCTTAGGCGTATTAGGGAATAGGGGGTTC. The full variable domain, in which reference TRBV11-2 and TRBJ2-7 provide the parts outside the CDR3, is EAGVAQSPRYKIIEKRQSVAFWCNPISGHATLYWYQQILGQGPKLLIQFQNNGVVDDSQLPKDRFSAERLKGVDSTLKIQPAKLEDSAVYLCASSLGVLGNRGFGPGTRLTVT.

This sequence joins TRBV9 and TRBJ2-1, with D maybe TRBD1 (6 bases). The CDR3 loop spans 14 amino acids. Germline V gene lookup returns CDR1 SGDLS and CDR2 YYNGEE. Trimming took 0 bases from V and 9 from J, leaving 13 bases between them. CDR3 coding DNA: TGTGCCAGCAGCGTAGAGCACAGGGTGAGTGAGCAGTTCTTC. It specifies CASSVEHRVSEQFF.

V usage is TRBV7-9 and J usage is TRBJ2-7, with 10 bases fitting TRBD1. The CDR3 runs 15 residues. With 7 bases clipped from V and 4 bases from J, the junction kept 10 bases outside the gene matches. CDR1 and CDR2 from the germline V gene are SEHNR and FQNEAQ (reference sequence). The CDR3 is CASTRFGTGDYEQYF. The CDR3, as DNA: TGTGCCAGCACCAGATTCGGGACAGGGGATTACGAGCAGTACTTC.

The rearrangement uses TRBV9 and TRBJ1-4, with 9 bases lining up with TRBD1. Unmatched junction bases numbered 6, after V lost 3 bases and J lost 6 bases. The germline V gene has CDR1 SGDLS and CDR2 YYNGEE. CDR3 length: 15 residues. The CDR3 DNA sequence: TGTGCCAGCAGCGCCCGGGACAGGGCGGATGAAAAACTGTTTTTT. Translating gives CASSARDRADEKLFF. Combining the CDR3 with reference TRBV9 and TRBJ1-4 gives the whole variable domain DSGVTQTPKHLITATGQRVTLRCSPRSGDLSVYWYQQSLDQGLQFLIQYYNGEERAKGNILERFSAQQFPDLHSELNLSSLELGDSALYFCASSARDRADEKLFFGSGTQLSVL.

This sequence joins TRBV30 and TRBJ1-2; tentative D call: TRBD1 (6 bases). The CDR3 has 14 residues. The germline gives CDR1 GTSNPN, CDR2 SVGIG (reference sequence). With 3 bases removed from V and 3 bases from J, the gap between germline ends came to 14 bases. The CDR3 nucleotides read TGTGCCTGGAGGGGTCAGGACAGAGACTATGGCTACACCTTC. It encodes CAWRGQDRDYGYTF.

The rearrangement links TRBV27 to TRBJ2-1; D unclear. CDR3 length: 14 amino acids. CDR1 and CDR2 from the germline V gene are MNHEY and SMNVEV (reference sequence). The germline V and J ends were trimmed by 7 bases and 0 bases, with 10 bases remaining between them. The CDR3 region is CASTALSSYNEQFF. The DNA for the CDR3 is TGTGCCAGCACCGCCCTTAGCTCCTACAATGAGCAGTTCTTC.

The chain combines TRBV29-1 with TRBJ2-1; D is uncertain. V was shortened by 6 bases and J by 5 bases, with 8 bases between the two germline ends. The V gene's germline CDR1 is SQVTM and CDR2 ANQGSEA. The CDR3 totals 11 residues. The CDR3 DNA is TGCAGCGTACAACCAGACAATGAGCAGTTCTTC. Translated, it gives CSVQPDNEQFF.

Only a few counts were recorded for this clone. The gene calls are TRBV21-1 and TRBJ1-1; the tabulated D call, TRBD1, remains unverified against the DNA. TRBV21-1 is annotated as a pseudogene. The CDR3 loop spans 17 amino acids. In DNA form, the CDR3 reads TGTGCCAGCAGCAACCCCGGGACAGGGGGCGAGGGAACTGAAGCTTTCTTT. Protein: CASSNPGTGGEGTEAFF.

Comment on this clone: Other nucleotide sequences from this sample produce the same CDR3. The gene calls are TRBV5-1 and TRBJ2-7; 11 bases map to TRBD1. The CDR3 is 15 residues long. V dropped 0 bases and J dropped 4; count of bases not matched to a gene: 3. In germline, CDR1 is SGHRS, CDR2 YFSETQ. The CDR3 is CASSLDGQGAYEQYF. CDR3 bases: TGCGCCAGCAGCTTGGATGGACAGGGGGCGTACGAGCAGTACTTC.

This chain links TRBV7-3 with TRBJ2-3; D possibly matches TRBD1 or TRBD2 (6 bases each). The V gene's germline CDR1 is SGHTA and CDR2 FQGTGA. The CDR3 is made up of 16 amino acids. The ends were cut back, 5 bases at V and 1 base at J, with 16 bases in the middle. The CDR3 bases are TGTGCCAGCAGCCTGAGGGACACGGGGGGCACAGATACGCAGTATTTT. Translated: CASSLRDTGGTDTQYF.

This clone was seen once. The J gene is TRBJ2-2, the V gene TRBV5-8; D is uncertain. The CDR3 contains 15 residues. V was trimmed by 4 bases and J by 3 bases, leaving 13 bases between them. The germline gives CDR1 SGHTS, CDR2 YDEGEE. The CDR3 DNA reads TGTGCCAGCAGCCTGGCGGCAGAATACACCGGGGAGCTGTTTTTT. The encoded protein is CASSLAAEYTGELFF.

The chain carries TRBV7-6 and TRBJ2-2; D may be TRBD2 (5 bases). V was cut by 5 bases and J by 4 bases, with 17 bases left in between. CDR3 length equals 16 residues. Germline V lookup: CDR1 SGHVS, CDR2 FNYEAQ. The CDR3 loop reads CASSPERVSATGELFF. DNA of the CDR3: TGTGCCAGCAGCCCCGAGAGGGTATCGGCCACCGGGGAGCTGTTTTTT.

The V and J genes are TRBV29-1 and TRBJ1-1; 8 nucleotides agree with TRBD1. The CDR3 is 15 amino acids. Germline CDR1 SQVTM, CDR2 ANQGSEA. J lost 9 bases, V lost 6 bases, and 18 bases had no gene match. CDR3 nucleotides: TGCAGCGTGGCCCCGTCCGGGACAGGCTTTTCTAAAGCTTTCTTT. It is translated as CSVAPSGTGFSKAFF.

As regards this clone: The germline gene is not matched at one end of the junction; a read error may be the cause. This chain uses TRBV2 with TRBJ1-1; 7 bases map to TRBD1. The CDR3 length is 13 residues. Germline loops: CDR1 SNHLY, CDR2 FYNNEI. The CDR3 bases are TGCCGGATTACAGGGGCTAGGGACACTGAAGCTTTCTTT. It encodes CRITGARDTEAFF.

This clone occurred once. V and J are TRBV5-1 and TRBJ2-5; 7 nucleotides agree with TRBD2. J lost 2 bases, V lost 0 bases, and 4 bases had no gene match. This CDR3 region has 15 residues. The germline CDR1 and CDR2 sequences are SGHRS and YFSETQ. The CDR3 DNA reads TGCGCCAGCAGCTTGGAGCTAGCGGCTCAAGAGACCCAGTACTTC. Translation: CASSLELAAQETQYF.

The V gene is TRBV6-5, the J gene TRBJ1-4; 7 nucleotides agree with TRBD1. The CDR3 is 14 amino acids. Per the germline V gene, CDR1 is MNHEY and CDR2 is SVGAGI. With 6 bases clipped from V and 7 bases from J, the junction kept 8 bases outside the gene matches. The CDR3 is CASRTGIGIEKLFF. The DNA for the CDR3 is TGTGCCAGCAGGACAGGGATTGGTATTGAAAAACTGTTTTTT.

V is TRBV30 and J is TRBJ2-3; D uncertain. CDR3 size: 13 residues. CDR1 and CDR2 from the germline V gene are GTSNPN and SVGIG (reference sequence). Trimming removed 2 bases from V and 0 bases from J, with 6 bases in between. In nucleotides, the CDR3 is TGTGCCTGGAGTCTGACTAGCACAGATACGCAGTATTTT. Translation: CAWSLTSTDTQYF.

J is TRBJ2-7 and V is TRBV5-1, with TRBD1 as a possible D gene (6 bases). Between the trimmed V and J ends, which lost 2 bases and 7 bases, there was a span of 13 bases. The germline V gene has CDR1 SGHRS and CDR2 YFSETQ. CDR3 length: 13 residues. The CDR3 region is CASSFGDNSEQYF. The CDR3 DNA follows: TGCGCCAGCAGCTTCGGGGACAACAGTGAGCAGTACTTC.